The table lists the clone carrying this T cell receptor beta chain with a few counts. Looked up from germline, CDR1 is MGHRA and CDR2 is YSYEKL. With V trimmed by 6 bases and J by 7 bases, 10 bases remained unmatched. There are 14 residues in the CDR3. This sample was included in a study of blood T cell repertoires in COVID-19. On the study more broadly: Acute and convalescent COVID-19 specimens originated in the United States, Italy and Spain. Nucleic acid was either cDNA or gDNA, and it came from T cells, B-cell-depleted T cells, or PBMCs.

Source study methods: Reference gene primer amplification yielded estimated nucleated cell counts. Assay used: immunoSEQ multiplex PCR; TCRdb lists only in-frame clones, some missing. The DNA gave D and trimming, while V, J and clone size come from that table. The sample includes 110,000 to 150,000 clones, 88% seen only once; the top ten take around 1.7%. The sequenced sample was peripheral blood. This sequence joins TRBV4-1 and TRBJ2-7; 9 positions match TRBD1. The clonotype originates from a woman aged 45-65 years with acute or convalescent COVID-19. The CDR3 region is CASRKGQGTEEQYF. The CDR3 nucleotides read TGCGCCAGCAGAAAGGGACAGGGTACAGAAGAGCAGTACTTC.